This T cell receptor beta chain was sequenced during a study of cytomegalovirus exposure and HLA in healthy donors. Study in general: The 110 or so validation repertoires were produced on the same platform as the roughly 670 repertoires of the first cohort. This was reported in a later analysis.

Worth noting for this clone: Its antigen remains unknown.

The study, taken as a whole, reports: The TCR clusters that emerged in the first cohort tended, a later analysis found, to co-occur in the approximately 130 validation repertoires. The classifier was said to identify cytomegalovirus status with high specificity and sensitivity. Confirmation in vitro established that three CMV-associated chains were specific for CMV antigens.

Data came from immunoSEQ multiplex PCR; TCRdb stores just in-frame clones and leaves some out. Among about 120,000 clones listed, approximately 90% were seen once. Sequencing used PBMCs. This TCR derives from a woman in her late teens or twenties in good health and CMV-seronegative.

DNA of the CDR3: TGTGCCAGCAAAGCGCTAGCGGGAGGTTTCGATGAGCAGTTCTTC. As protein: CASKALAGGFDEQFF. The rearrangement uses TRBV6-6 and TRBJ2-1; 11 nucleotides match TRBD2. CDR3 length: 15 amino acids. V gave up 7 bases and J gave up 8 bases; unmatched junction bases: 10. Germline V gene data show CDR1 as MNHNY and CDR2 as SVGAGI (reference sequence).